This T cell receptor beta chain was sequenced for a study of T cell responses to AZD1222 COVID-19 vaccine. Study-level points and caveats: The study sampled repertoires only after the peak T cell response. Donors skewed white British and female; clonal diversity was possibly underestimated. Among those given AZD1222, only five or six were seropositive at baseline. Two doses of AZD1222 preceded a rise in Spike-specific TCR breadth and depth.

Notes on this clone: The antigen is unknown.

Profiling relied on immunoSEQ multiplex PCR, and the TCRdb table lists in-frame clones only, not all of them. There are 120,000 or so clones in the sample; around 87% occur only once, and 10% lies in the top ten. Germline V gene data show CDR1 as LGHDT and CDR2 as YNNKEL (reference sequence). The CDR3 is 12 residues long. V was trimmed by 5 bases and J by 0 bases, leaving 5 bases between them. The clonotype originates from an adult in good health. The genes are TRBV3-1 (or the pseudogene TRBV3-2) and TRBJ2-7; D gene ambiguous. The sequencing used peripheral blood, collected on day 0 of AZD1222 vaccination. The CDR3 here is CASSLSSYEQYF. The CDR3 nucleotides read TGTGCCAGCAGCTTAAGCTCCTACGAGCAGTACTTC.